The source of this T cell receptor beta chain is a study of cytomegalovirus exposure and HLA in healthy donors (dated by TCRdb to between 2016 and 2019). Notes on the research overall: According to an earlier analysis of 550 to 750 of the donors, 150 million to 200 million T cells yielded over 100 million unique TCR beta sequences and approximately 280 Gb of sequence data. Roughly 310 gigabases of sequencing data and approximately 85 million unique TCR sequences were included in an early release covering about 600 HLA-typed donors. The genetic ancestry cluster associated with self-reported Caucasian donors included approximately 85% of the 300 to 450 genotyped donors. The study aimed to test whether cataloging public T cell receptors could reveal signatures of past pathogen exposure. Using immunosequencing, the study profiled T cell repertoires from around 670 subjects and related those repertoires to cytomegalovirus serostatus. A separate validation cohort of some 130 different subjects was used in addition to the approximately 700-subject first cohort. High-throughput TCR immunosequencing, statistical association of individual TCRs with disease status, and machine learning were combined to predict cytomegalovirus infection status. A later analysis re-analyzed previously published TCR beta repertoires from hundreds of donors and added high-resolution HLA genotyping to study TCR occurrence patterns. Rather than drawing on any new phenotypic data, the later analysis identified candidate immune exposures from TCR beta sequences and the way those sequences occurred across donors. In an earlier analysis of a few hundred of the donors, high-throughput TCR beta sequencing was used to judge whether each TCR beta V gene segment behaved as functional or pseudogenic. Donor age, sex, ethnicity and CMV serostatus were collected together with the repertoire data. Genome-wide SNP genotypes for about 65% of the roughly 700 donors were used in a later genetic analysis, which treated that subset as a discovery cohort. Every discovery cohort repertoire had been produced on one sequencing platform. Class I and class II HLA loci were covered by the typing at four-digit resolution. The number of typed donors differed by locus: 629-630 for A, B, C, DRB1 and DQB1; some 500 for DQA1; about 600 for DPA1; and some 430 for DPB1. Several DR-DQ haplotypes were handled as single units for association and clustering because linkage in the cohort was strong. On average, around 230,000 unique TCR beta nucleotide sequences were sequenced per donor among 398 genotyped donors of the cohort, with approximately 18% of those sequences being non-productive.

Trimming takes 2 bases off V and 4 bases off J; junction bases not matched to a gene: 3. CDR1 and CDR2 were assigned from the germline V gene as SGDLS and YYNGEE. There are 14 amino acids in the CDR3, from cysteine to phenylalanine inclusive. Just the 42-base CDR3 DNA is kept, in frame starting at base 1. The cohort consisted of approximately 670 healthy bone marrow donors. At the time of sampling, all cohort members were nominally healthy, though unrecorded immune exposures were likely present. The donor tested CMV seropositive and was one of the 289 seropositive cohort members. Each donor provided a peripheral blood sample, and peripheral blood mononuclear cells were used for TCR beta sequencing. Genomic DNA was extracted from the blood cell samples with the Qiagen DNeasy Blood Extraction Kit. Note on this clone: The clone's antigen remains unknown. No qualities accompany the bases; no much larger clone lies one base away.

Preparation of the library involved the immunoSEQ multiplex PCR assay. For the multiplex PCR, a mixture combining 60 forward primers for TCR Vbeta segments and 13 reverse primers for TCR Jbeta segments was used. A multiplex PCR assay on genomic DNA amplified the CDR3 region of rearranged TCR beta genes. The amplified TCR beta libraries were sequenced on the Illumina HiSeq System as 87-base-pair reads. The authors processed their data as follows. A later analysis tallied around 87 million unique TCR beta chains across the 660 or so repertoires, and around 10 million of those chains were shared by two or more donors. A nearest-neighbor algorithm error-corrected the raw reads and collapsed the reads into unique sequences, merging closely related sequences to remove PCR and sequencing errors. CDR3 sequences were aligned to IMGT reference sequences to assign V, D and J gene segments. For a sequence to be retained, a match of at least six nucleotides to both a V gene segment and a J gene segment was required. Rearrangements were classified as productive when the CDR3 lacked stop codons and remained in frame with V and J, and all other rearrangements were classified as non-productive. Following IMGT convention, CDR3 was defined as the stretch from the second conserved V-encoded cysteine to the conserved J-encoded phenylalanine. The earlier analysis of about 570 of the donors excluded any sequence lacking an unambiguous match to a single V gene segment. An earlier analysis of about 590 of the donors classified V segments as functional when productive rearrangements were above 56.7% and as segregating when the standard deviation between donors was above 5%. A statistical classification framework was built to diagnose cytomegalovirus status from the catalog of TCR beta chain sequences. In a later analysis, V and J genes were assigned by comparing TCR nucleotide sequences against IMGT/GENE-DB human TR gene sequences. Using the TCRdist pipeline, a later analysis assigned CDR3 sequences along with most-parsimonious VDJ recombination scenarios. A later analysis defined each TCR beta chain by its CDR3 amino acid sequence plus V-gene family, and excluded reads lacking a unique V-gene family. As a way to deal with suspected cross-contamination and a sequencing artifact, a later analysis dropped 640 or so nucleotide sequences that were highly shared and had low generation probability. A later analysis calculated a clonal expansion index for each public chain from normalized within-repertoire ranks of inferred template counts. Generation probabilities in a later analysis came from a VDJ recombination model fitted to out-of-frame rearrangements, and those results were checked against IGoR. In a later analysis, TCR-TCR, TCR-HLA and TCR-CMV co-occurrence was scored with hypergeometric tests, and a repertoire-size bias correction was applied to TCR pairs. False discovery rates were estimated in a later analysis by permuting HLA or CMV assignments 20 times. In a later analysis, co-occurring TCRs were grouped using DBSCAN, and TCRdist sequence similarity was added for clustering within HLA-allele-positive subsets. Repertoires with fewer than 30,000 or more than 120,000 public chains were left out of co-occurrence clustering, as were about five repertoires with anomalous nucleotide sharing. TCRdb's version of the immuneACCESS table is confined to in-frame rearrangements and falls short of the full clone set. An unresolved V gene accounts for under half of the shortfall where checked; the remainder is of unknown origin. The V and J calls and clone size come from that table; D and trimming were worked out from the DNA. The sample yields approximately 190,000 clones; roughly 76% were counted once. 6.3% of the sample is held by the ten biggest clonotypes.

The full study reports these points: Strong co-occurrence of HLA alleles, especially DR and DQ, made assigning TCR associations to individual alleles difficult. Because HLA typing was missing for some donors at each locus, association tests included only the typed subset. For the cohort, immune exposure information was limited to CMV serostatus. A later analysis reported that several top co-occurrence clusters appeared linked to parvovirus B19, influenza, CMV and Epstein-Barr virus. Correlated functional status among segregating V segments might be attributable to linkage disequilibrium, but an unknown experimental factor could not be ruled out. Some IMGT-functional V segments, including TRBV6-2 and TRBV6-3, could not be distinguished by the 87-base-pair reads and were therefore excluded. A later analysis associated roughly 17,000 TCR beta sequences with specific HLA alleles at a false discovery rate of 0.05. The sequencing pipeline was judged likely to have produced a cluster of highly shared sequence variants as a technical artifact. Compared with equally common non-associated chains, HLA-associated TCR beta chains in a later analysis were more clonally expanded and had lower generation probabilities. In a later analysis, TCR association rates were found to vary across HLA loci, with the most associated TCRs seen for DRB1 alleles and the fewest for HLA-C alleles. Roughly uniform sequencing depth across donors was assumed in presence/absence analyses, although this assumption may not hold. Compared with the approximately 710-donor mean, donors in an Asian-associated ancestry cluster had fewer N-insertions in productive TCRs, according to a later genetic analysis. Broadly in line with IMGT annotations, most TCR beta V segments showed up in productive rearrangements about 90% or about 30% of the time in an earlier analysis of some 590 of the donors. The classifier was reported to diagnose cytomegalovirus status with high specificity and sensitivity in both the original cohort and the validation cohort. In the study, some 160 TCR beta chains were listed as associated with cytomegalovirus. A later genetic analysis associated a missense DCLRE1C variant with V-gene and J-gene trimming of TCR beta chains, and an independent cohort replicated the association. The authors suggested that the approach could potentially be extended to other disease states and immunological phenotypes. Because counts were too low, roughly 18 rarely observed V segments, including chromosome 9 orphons, were left out of the earlier analysis of about 620 of the donors. The cohort was sequenced for TCR beta chains only, and without alpha or paired-chain data the features that could be detected were limited. While some public TCRs were present in many individuals, most TCR sequences turned up only very rarely across donors. In vitro tests confirmed that a few of the cytomegalovirus-associated TCR beta chains recognize cytomegalovirus antigens. According to a later analysis, most CMV-associated TCR beta chains appeared to be HLA-restricted, and the HLA associations seemed to be driven largely by CMV exposure. A further reported finding was that TCR beta sequences accurately predicted the HLA-A and HLA-B alleles for most subjects in the first cohort.

The sequencing sample was made of PBMCs. The clonotype originates from a man aged 35 to 55 in good health and CMV-seropositive. Rearrangement joined TRBV9 to TRBJ2-7; 10 middle bases align to TRBD1. The nucleotide sequence is given as TGTGCCAGCAGCGTGGGACAGGGGTTTTACGAGCAGTACTTC. Its product reads: CASSVGQGFYEQYF.